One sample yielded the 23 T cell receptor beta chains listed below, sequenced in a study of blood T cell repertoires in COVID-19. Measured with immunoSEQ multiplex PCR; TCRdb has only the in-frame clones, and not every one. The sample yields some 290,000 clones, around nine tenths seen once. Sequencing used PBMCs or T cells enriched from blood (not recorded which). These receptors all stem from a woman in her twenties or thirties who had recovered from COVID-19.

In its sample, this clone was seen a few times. The CDR3 nucleotides are TGTGCCAGCAGCCCGGGGACAGAGGGTCTCTACGAGCAGTACTTC. As protein: CASSPGTEGLYEQYF. The chain carries TRBV13 and TRBJ2-7; 7 bases align to TRBD1. The CDR3 covers 15 residues. V shed 5 bases, J shed 3 bases, and the junction held 10 bases outside the gene matches. In germline, CDR1 is PRHDT, CDR2 FYEKMQ (reference sequence).

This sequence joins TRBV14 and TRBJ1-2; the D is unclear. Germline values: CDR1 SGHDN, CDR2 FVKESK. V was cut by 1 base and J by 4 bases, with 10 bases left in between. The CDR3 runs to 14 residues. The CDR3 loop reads CASSQGQASYGYTF. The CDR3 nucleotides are TGTGCCAGCAGCCAAGGGCAGGCGTCCTATGGCTACACCTTC.

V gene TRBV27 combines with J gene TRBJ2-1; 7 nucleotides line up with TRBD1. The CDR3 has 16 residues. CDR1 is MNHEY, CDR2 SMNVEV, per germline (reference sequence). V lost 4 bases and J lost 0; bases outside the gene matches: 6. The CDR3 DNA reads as TGTGCCAGCAGTTCCTGGACAGGTAGCTCCTACAATGAGCAGTTCTTC. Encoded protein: CASSSWTGSSYNEQFF.

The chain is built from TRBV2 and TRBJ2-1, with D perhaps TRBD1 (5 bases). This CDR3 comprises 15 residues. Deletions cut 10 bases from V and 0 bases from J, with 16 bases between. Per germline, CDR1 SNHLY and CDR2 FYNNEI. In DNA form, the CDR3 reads TGTGCCAACTCAAGACAGTTGAGCTCCTACAATGAGCAGTTCTTC. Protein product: CANSRQLSSYNEQFF.

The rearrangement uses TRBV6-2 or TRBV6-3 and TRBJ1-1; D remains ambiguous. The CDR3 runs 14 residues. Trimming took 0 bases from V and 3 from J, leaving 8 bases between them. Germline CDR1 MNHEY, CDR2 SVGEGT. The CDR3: CASSYSLRDTEAFF. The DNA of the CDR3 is TGTGCCAGCAGTTACTCTTTGAGGGACACTGAAGCTTTCTTT.

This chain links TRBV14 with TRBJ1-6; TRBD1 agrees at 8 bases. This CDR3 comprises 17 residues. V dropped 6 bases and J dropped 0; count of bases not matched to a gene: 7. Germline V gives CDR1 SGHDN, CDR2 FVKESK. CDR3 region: CASSLQGGSSYNSPLHF. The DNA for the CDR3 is TGTGCCAGCAGTCTACAGGGGGGGAGCTCCTATAATTCACCCCTCCACTTT.

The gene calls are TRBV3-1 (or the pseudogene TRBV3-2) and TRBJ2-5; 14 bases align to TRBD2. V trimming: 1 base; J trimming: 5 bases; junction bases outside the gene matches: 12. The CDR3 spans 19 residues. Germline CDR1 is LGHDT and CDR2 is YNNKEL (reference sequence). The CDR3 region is CASSQGRTSGRWGGETQYF. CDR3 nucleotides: TGTGCCAGCAGCCAAGGAAGGACTAGCGGGAGGTGGGGAGGGGAGACCCAGTACTTC.

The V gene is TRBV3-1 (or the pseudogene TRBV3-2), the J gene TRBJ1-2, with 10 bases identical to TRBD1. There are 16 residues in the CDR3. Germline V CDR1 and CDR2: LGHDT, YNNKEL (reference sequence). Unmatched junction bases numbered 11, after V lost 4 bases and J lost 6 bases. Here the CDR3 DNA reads TGTGCCAGCAGCCTAGATAAGGACAGGGGGGATCATGGCTACACCTTC. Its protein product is CASSLDKDRGDHGYTF.

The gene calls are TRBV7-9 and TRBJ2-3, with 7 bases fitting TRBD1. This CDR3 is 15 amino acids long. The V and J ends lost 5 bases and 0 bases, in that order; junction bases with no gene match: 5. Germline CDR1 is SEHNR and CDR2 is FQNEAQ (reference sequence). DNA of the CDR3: TGTGCCAGCAGCCGGACAGGAGGCAGCACAGATACGCAGTATTTT. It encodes CASSRTGGSTDTQYF.

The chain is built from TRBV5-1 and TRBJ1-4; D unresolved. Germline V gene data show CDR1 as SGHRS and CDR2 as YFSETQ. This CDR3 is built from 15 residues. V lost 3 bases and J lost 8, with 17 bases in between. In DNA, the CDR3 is TGCGCCAGCAGCTACACTCCCACTATAACAGAAAAACTGTTTTTT. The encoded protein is CASSYTPTITEKLFF. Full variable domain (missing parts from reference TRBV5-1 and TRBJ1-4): KAGVTQTPRYLIKTRGQQVTLSCSPISGHRSVSWYQQTPGQGLQFLFEYFSETQRNKGNFPGRFSGRQFSNSRSEMNVSTLELGDSALYLCASSYTPTITEKLFFGSGTQLSVL.

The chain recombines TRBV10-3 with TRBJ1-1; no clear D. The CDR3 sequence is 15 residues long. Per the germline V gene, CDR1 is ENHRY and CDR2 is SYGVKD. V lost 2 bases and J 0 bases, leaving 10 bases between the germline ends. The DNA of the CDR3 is TGTGCCATCAGTGAGGGAGTAGGATTGAACACTGAAGCTTTCTTT. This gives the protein CAISEGVGLNTEAFF.

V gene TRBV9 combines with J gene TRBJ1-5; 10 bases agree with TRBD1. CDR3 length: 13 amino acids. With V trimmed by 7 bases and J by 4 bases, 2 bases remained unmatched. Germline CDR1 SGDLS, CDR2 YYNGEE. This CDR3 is CASGQGVNQPQHF. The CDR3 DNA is TGTGCCAGCGGACAGGGGGTGAATCAGCCCCAGCATTTT.

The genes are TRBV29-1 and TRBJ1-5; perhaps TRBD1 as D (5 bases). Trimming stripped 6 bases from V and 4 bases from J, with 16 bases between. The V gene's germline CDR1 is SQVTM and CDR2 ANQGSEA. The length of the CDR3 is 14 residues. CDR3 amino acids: CSVPGTYINQPQHF. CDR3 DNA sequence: TGCAGCGTGCCCGGGACTTACATTAATCAGCCCCAGCATTTT.

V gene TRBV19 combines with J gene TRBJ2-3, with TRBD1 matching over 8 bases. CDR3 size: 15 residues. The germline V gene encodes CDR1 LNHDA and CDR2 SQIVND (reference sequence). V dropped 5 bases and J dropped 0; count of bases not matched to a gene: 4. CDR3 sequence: CASSPDRGSTDTQYF. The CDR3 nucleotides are TGTGCCAGTAGTCCAGACAGGGGTAGCACAGATACGCAGTATTTT.

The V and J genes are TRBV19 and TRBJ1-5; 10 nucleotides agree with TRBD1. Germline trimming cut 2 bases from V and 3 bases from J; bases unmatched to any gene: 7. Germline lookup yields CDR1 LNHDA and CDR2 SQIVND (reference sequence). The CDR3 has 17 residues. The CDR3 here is CASSILGQGSDNQPQHF. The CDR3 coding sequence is TGTGCCAGTAGTATATTGGGACAGGGGTCAGACAATCAGCCCCAGCATTTT.

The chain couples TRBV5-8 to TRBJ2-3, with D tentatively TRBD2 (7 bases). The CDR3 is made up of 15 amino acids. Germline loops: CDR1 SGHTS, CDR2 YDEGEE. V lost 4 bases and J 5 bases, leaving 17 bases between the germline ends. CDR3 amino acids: CASSLFRGAEDTQYF. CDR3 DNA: TGTGCCAGCAGCCTCTTCCGGGGGGCCGAAGATACGCAGTATTTT.

The CDR3 is CASSLRRAGPSTDTQYF. As DNA, the CDR3 is TGTGCCAGCAGCTTACGTCGTGCGGGACCTAGCACAGATACGCAGTATTTT. This chain joins TRBV7-9 and TRBJ2-3; tentatively, D is TRBD2 (6 bases). The CDR3 covers 17 residues. Germline CDR1 is SEHNR and CDR2 is FQNEAQ (reference sequence). V was cut by 2 bases and J by 0 bases, with 15 bases left in between.

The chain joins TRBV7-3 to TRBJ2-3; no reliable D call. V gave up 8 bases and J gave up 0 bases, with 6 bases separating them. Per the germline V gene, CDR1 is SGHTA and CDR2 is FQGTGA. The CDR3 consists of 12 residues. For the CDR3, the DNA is TGTGCCAGCGGGCAGAGCACAGATACGCAGTATTTT. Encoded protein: CASGQSTDTQYF.

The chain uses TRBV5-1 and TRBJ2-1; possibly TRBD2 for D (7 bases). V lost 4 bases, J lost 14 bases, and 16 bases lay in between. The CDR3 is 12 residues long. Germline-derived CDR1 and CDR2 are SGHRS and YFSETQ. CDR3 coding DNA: TGCGCCAGCAGCGGTAGGGGGGGTAGAAAGTTCTTC. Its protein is CASSGRGGRKFF.

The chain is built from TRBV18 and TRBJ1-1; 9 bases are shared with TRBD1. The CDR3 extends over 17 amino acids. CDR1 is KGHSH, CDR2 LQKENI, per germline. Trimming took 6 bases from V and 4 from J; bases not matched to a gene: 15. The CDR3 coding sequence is TGTGCCAGCTCGGGTTCCGGGACAGGGTTTGGTGCCACTGAAGCTTTCTTT. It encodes CASSGSGTGFGATEAFF.

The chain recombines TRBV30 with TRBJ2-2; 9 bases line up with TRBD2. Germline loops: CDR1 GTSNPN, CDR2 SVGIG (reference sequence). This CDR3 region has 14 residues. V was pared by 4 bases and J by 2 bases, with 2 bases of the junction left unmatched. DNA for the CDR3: TGTGCCTGGAATCTAGCGGGAAACACCGGGGAGCTGTTTTTT. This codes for CAWNLAGNTGELFF.

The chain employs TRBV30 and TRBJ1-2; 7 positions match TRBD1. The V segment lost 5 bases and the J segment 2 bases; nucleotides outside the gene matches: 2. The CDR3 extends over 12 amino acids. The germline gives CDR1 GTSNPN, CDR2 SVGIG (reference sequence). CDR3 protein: CAWDRVNYGYTF. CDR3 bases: TGTGCCTGGGACAGGGTGAACTATGGCTACACCTTC.

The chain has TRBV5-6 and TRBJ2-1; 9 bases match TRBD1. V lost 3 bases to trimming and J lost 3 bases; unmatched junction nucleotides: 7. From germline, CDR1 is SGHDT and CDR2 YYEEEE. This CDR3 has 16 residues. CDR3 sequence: CASSSLDRGLYNEQFF. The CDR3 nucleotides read TGTGCCAGCAGCTCCCTGGACAGGGGCCTCTACAATGAGCAGTTCTTC. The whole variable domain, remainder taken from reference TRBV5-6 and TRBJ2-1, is DAGVTQSPTHLIKTRGQQVTLRCSPKSGHDTVSWYQQALGQGPQFIFQYYEEEERQRGNFPDRFSGHQFPNYSSELNVNALLLGDSALYLCASSSLDRGLYNEQFFGPGTRLTVL.